The entry below gives a single T cell receptor (beta chain) sequence along with its context. Its antigen is not known. Measured with immunoSEQ multiplex PCR; TCRdb has only the in-frame clones, and not every one. The table records 31,000 or so clones, roughly 90% of them present only once. The CDR3 is made up of 13 amino acids. Trimming stripped 5 bases from V and 4 bases from J, with 9 bases between. Germline lookup yields CDR1 LNHDA and CDR2 SQIVND (reference sequence). Time point indicated: time of PML onset. Prior interferon beta treatment was universal, and the PML patients were all female. The sample originates from a study of multiple sclerosis patients with progressive multifocal leukoencephalopathy. Overall study results and limits: Whether JC virus or general immunocompromise explains the findings remained unclear.

The sample was PBMCs, taken from a patient treated with natalizumab. This chain uses TRBV19 with TRBJ1-3, with D unclear. The clonotype was recovered from a woman aged 40 to 50 with progressive multifocal leukoencephalopathy. The CDR3 loop is CASSRASGNTIYF. DNA of the CDR3: TGTGCCAGTAGTCGGGCATCGGGAAACACCATATATTTT.